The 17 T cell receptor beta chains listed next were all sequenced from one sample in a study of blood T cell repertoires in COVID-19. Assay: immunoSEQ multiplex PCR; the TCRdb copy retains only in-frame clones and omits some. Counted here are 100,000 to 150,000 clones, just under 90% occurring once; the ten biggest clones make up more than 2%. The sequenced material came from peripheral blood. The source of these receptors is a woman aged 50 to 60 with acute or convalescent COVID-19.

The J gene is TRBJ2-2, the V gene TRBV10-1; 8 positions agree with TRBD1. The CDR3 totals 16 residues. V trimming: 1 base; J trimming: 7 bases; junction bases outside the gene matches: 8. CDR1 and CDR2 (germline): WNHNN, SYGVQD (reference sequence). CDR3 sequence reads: CASSEYIGQGSGELFF. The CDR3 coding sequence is TGCGCCAGCAGTGAGTATATAGGACAGGGAAGCGGGGAGCTGTTTTTT.

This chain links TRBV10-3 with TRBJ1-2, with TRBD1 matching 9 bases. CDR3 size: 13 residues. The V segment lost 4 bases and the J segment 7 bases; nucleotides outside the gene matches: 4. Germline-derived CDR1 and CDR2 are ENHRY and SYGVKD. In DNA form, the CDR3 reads TGTGCCATCAGTGCGGGACAGGGACTTGGCTACACCTTC. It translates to CAISAGQGLGYTF.

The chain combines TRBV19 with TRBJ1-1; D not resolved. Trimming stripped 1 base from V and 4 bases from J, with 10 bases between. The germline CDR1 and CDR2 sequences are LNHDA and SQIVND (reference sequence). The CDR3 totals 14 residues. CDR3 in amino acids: CASSIVGGRTEAFF. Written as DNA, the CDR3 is TGTGCCAGTAGTATAGTCGGCGGCCGCACTGAAGCTTTCTTT.

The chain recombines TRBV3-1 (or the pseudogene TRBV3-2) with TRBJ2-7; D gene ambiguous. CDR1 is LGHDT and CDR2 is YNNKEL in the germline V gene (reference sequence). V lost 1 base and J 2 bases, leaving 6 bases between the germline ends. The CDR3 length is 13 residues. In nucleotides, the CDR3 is TGTGCCAGCAGCCAAGTTGGGCCCTACGAGCAGTACTTC. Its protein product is CASSQVGPYEQYF.

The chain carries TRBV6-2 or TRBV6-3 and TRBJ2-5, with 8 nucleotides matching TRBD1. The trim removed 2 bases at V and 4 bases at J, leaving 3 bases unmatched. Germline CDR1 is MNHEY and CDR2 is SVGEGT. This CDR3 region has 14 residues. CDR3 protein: CASSYLGQVETQYF. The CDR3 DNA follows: TGTGCCAGCAGTTACCTGGGACAGGTAGAGACCCAGTACTTC.

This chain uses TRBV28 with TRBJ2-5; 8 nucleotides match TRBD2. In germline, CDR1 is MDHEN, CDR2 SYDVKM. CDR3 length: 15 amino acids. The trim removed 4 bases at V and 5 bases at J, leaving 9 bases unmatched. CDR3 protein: CASSYGGAVVETQYF. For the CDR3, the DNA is TGTGCCAGCAGTTACGGGGGGGCCGTGGTTGAGACCCAGTACTTC.

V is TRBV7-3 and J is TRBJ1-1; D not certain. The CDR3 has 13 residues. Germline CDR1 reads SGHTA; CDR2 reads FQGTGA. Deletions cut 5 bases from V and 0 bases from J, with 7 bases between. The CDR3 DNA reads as TGTGCCAGCAGCATTGACATGAACACTGAAGCTTTCTTT. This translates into CASSIDMNTEAFF.

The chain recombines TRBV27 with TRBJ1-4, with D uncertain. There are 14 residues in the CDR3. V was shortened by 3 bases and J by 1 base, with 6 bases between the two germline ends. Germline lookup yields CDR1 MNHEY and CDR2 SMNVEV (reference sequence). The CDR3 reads CASSFTGTNEKLFF. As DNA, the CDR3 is TGTGCCAGCAGTTTTACCGGAACTAATGAAAAACTGTTTTTT. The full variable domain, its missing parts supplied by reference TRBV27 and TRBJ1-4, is EAQVTQNPRYLITVTGKKLTVTCSQNMNHEYMSWYRQDPGLGLRQIYYSMNVEVTDKGDVPEGYKVSRKEKRNFPLILESPSPNQTSLYFCASSFTGTNEKLFFGSGTQLSVL.

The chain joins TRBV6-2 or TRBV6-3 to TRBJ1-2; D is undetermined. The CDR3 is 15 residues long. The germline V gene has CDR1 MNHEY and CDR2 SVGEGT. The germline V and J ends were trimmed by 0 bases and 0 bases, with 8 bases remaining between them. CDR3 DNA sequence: TGTGCCAGCAGTTACTCGAGAGAAACTAACTATGGCTACACCTTC. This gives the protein CASSYSRETNYGYTF.

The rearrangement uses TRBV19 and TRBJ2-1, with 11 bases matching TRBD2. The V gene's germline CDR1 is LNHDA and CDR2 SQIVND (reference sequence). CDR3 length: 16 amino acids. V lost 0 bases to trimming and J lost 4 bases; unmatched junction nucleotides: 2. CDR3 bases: TGTGCCAGTAGTATAGACCCTAGCGGGGGGTACAATGAGCAGTTCTTC. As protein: CASSIDPSGGYNEQFF.

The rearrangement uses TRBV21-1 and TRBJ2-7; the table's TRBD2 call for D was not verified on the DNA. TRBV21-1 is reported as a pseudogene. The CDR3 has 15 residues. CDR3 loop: CASSGLVDWAYEQYF. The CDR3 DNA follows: TGTGCCAGCAGCGGGTTAGTTGACTGGGCCTACGAGCAGTACTTC.

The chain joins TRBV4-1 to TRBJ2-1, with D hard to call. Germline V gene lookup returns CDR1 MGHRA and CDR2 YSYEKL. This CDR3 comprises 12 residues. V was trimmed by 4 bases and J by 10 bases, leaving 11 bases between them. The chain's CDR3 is CASSLDKLEQFF. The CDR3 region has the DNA TGCGCCAGCAGCCTCGACAAGCTCGAGCAGTTCTTC.

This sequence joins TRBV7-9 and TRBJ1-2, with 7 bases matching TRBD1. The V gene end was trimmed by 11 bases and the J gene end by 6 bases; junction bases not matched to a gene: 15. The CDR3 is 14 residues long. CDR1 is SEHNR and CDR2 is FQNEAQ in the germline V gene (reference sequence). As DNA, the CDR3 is TGTGCCGAGGAGAGTACAGGGGTTCCGGATGGCTACACCTTC. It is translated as CAEESTGVPDGYTF.

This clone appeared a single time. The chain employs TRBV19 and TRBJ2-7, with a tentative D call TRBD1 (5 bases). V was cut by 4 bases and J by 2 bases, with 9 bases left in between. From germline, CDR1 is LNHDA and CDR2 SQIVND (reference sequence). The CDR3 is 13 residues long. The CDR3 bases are TGTGCCAGTAGTACGACAGTCACCTACGAGCAGTACTTC. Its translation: CASSTTVTYEQYF.

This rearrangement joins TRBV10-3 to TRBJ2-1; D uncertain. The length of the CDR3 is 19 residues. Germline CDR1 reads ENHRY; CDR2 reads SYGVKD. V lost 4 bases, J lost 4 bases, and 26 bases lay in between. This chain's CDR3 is CAISGLVTARLSDYNEQFF. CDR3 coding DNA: TGTGCCATCAGTGGTCTTGTGACCGCGCGACTGTCCGATTACAATGAGCAGTTCTTC.

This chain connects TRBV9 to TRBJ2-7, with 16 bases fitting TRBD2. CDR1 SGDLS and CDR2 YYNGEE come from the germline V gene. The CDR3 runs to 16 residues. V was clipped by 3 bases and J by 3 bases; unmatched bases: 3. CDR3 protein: CASSGGTSGGDYEQYF. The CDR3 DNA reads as TGTGCCAGCAGCGGAGGGACTAGCGGGGGGGACTACGAGCAGTACTTC.

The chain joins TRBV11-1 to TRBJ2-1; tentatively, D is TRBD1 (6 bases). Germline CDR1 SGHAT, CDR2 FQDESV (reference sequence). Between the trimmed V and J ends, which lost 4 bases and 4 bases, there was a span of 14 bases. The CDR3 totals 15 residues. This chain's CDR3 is CASSSKDSAYNEQFF. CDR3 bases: TGTGCCAGCAGCTCGAAGGACAGCGCATACAATGAGCAGTTCTTC.